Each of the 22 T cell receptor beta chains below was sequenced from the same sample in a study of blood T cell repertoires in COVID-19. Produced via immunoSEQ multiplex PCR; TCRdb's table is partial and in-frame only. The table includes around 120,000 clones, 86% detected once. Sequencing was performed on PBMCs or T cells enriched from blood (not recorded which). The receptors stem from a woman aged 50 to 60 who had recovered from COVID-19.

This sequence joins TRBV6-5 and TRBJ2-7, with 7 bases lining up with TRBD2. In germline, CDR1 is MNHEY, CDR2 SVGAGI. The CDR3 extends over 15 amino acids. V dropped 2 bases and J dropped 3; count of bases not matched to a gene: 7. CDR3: CASSYPQAGDYEQYF. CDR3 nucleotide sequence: TGTGCCAGCAGTTACCCCCAGGCGGGAGACTACGAGCAGTACTTC.

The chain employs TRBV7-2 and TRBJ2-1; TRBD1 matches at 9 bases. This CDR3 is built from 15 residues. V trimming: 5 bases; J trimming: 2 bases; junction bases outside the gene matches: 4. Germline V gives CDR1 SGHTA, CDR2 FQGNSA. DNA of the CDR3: TGTGCCAGCAGCGTACAGGGGGCAACCTACAATGAGCAGTTCTTC. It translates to CASSVQGATYNEQFF.

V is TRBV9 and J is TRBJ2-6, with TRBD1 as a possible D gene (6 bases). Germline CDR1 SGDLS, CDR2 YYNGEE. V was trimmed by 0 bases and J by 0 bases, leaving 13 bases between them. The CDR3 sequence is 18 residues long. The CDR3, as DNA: TGTGCCAGCAGCGTAGCTCCGACAGGCTGCTCTGGGGCCAACGTCCTGACTTTC. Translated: CASSVAPTGCSGANVLTF.

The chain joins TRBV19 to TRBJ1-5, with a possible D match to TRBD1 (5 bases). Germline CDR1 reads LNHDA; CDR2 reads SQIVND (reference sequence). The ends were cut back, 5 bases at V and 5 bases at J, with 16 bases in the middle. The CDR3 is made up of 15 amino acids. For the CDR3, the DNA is TGTGCCAGTAGTTCAGGGATATGGTCTTATCAGCCCCAGCATTTT. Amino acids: CASSSGIWSYQPQHF.

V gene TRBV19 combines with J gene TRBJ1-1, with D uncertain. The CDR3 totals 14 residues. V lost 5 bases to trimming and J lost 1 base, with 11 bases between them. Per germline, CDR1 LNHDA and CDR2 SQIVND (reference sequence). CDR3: CASSYRVGNTEAFF. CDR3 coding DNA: TGTGCCAGTAGTTACCGGGTGGGGAACACTGAAGCTTTCTTT.

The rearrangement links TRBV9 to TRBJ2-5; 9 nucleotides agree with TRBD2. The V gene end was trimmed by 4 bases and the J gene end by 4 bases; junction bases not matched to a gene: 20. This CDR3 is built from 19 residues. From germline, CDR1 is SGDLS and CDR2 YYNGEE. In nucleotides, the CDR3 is TGTGCCAGCAGCTTAGGGAGGCGGGGGGGCCAGAGCTTCCCAGAGACCCAGTACTTC. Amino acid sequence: CASSLGRRGGQSFPETQYF.

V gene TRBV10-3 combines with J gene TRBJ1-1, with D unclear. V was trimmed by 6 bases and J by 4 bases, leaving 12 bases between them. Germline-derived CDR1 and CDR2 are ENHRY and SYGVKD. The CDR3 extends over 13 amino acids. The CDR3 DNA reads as TGTGCCATCAGCCGCATCATGGCCACTGAAGCTTTCTTT. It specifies CAISRIMATEAFF.

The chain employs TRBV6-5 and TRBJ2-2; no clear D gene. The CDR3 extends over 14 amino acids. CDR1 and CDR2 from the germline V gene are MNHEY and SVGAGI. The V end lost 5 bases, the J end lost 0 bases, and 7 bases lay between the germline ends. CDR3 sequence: CASSRTANTGELFF. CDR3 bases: TGTGCCAGCAGTCGAACAGCGAACACCGGGGAGCTGTTTTTT.

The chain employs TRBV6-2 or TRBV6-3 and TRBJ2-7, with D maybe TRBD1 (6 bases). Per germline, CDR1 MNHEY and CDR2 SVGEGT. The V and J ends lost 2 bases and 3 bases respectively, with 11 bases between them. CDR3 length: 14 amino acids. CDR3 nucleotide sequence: TGTGCCAGCAGTTACGGCCAGACAGGCTACGAGCAGTACTTC. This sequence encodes CASSYGQTGYEQYF.

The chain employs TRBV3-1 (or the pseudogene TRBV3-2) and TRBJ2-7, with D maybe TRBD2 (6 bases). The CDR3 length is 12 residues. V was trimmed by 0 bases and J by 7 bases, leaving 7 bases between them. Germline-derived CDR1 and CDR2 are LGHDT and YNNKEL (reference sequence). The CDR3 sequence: CASSQDRGEQYF. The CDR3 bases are TGTGCCAGCAGCCAAGATCGGGGGGAGCAGTACTTC.

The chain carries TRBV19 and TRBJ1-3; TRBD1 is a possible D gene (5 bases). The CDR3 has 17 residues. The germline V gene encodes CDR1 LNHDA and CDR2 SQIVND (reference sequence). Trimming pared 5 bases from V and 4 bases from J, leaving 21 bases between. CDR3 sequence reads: CASSAPGTYTRGNTIYF. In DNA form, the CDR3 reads TGTGCCAGTAGTGCCCCCGGGACTTATACCCGCGGAAACACCATATATTTT.

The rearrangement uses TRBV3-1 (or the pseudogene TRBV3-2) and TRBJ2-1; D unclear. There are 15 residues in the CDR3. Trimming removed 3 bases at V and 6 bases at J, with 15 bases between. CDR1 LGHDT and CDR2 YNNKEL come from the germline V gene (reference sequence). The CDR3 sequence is CASSQSKARCNEQFF. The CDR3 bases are TGTGCCAGCAGCCAGAGTAAAGCCCGTTGCAATGAGCAGTTCTTC.

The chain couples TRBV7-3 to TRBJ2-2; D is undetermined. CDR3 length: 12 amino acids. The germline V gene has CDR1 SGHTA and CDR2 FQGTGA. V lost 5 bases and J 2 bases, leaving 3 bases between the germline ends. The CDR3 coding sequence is TGTGCCAGCAGCCTAAACACCGGGGAGCTGTTTTTT. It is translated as CASSLNTGELFF.

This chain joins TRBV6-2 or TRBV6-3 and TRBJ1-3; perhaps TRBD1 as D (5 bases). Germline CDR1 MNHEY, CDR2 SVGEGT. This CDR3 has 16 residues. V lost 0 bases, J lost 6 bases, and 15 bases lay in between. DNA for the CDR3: TGTGCCAGCAGTTACTCTCGCGGGGCCGAAGAAAACACCATATATTTT. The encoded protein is CASSYSRGAEENTIYF.

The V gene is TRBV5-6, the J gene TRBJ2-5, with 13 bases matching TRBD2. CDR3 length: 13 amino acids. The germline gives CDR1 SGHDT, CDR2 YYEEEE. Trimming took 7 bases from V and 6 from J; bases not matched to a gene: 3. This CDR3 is CASGTSGVQTQYF. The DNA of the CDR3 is TGTGCCAGCGGGACTAGCGGGGTGCAGACCCAGTACTTC. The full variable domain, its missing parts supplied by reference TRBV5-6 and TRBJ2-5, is DAGVTQSPTHLIKTRGQQVTLRCSPKSGHDTVSWYQQALGQGPQFIFQYYEEEERQRGNFPDRFSGHQFPNYSSELNVNALLLGDSALYLCASGTSGVQTQYFGPGTRLLVL.

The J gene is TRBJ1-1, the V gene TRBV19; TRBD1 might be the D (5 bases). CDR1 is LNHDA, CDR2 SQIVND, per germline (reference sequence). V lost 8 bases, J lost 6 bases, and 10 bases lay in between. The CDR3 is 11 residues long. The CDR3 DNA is TGTGCCAGTGGGGCAGGTCCTGAAGCTTTCTTT. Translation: CASGAGPEAFF.

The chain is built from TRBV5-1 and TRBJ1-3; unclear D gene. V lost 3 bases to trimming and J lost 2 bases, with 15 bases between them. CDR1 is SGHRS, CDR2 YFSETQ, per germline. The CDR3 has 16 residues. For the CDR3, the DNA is TGCGCCAGCAGCTCTGGTTTGACCGGGACTGGAAACACCATATATTTT. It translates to CASSSGLTGTGNTIYF. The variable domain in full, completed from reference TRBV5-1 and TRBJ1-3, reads KAGVTQTPRYLIKTRGQQVTLSCSPISGHRSVSWYQQTPGQGLQFLFEYFSETQRNKGNFPGRFSGRQFSNSRSEMNVSTLELGDSALYLCASSSGLTGTGNTIYFGEGSWLTVV.

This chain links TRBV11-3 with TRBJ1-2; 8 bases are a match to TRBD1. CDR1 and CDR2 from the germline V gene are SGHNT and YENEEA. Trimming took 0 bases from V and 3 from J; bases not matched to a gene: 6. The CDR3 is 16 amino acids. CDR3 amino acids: CASSLDFMGQDYGYTF. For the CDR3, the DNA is TGTGCCAGCAGCTTAGATTTCATGGGACAGGACTATGGCTACACCTTC.

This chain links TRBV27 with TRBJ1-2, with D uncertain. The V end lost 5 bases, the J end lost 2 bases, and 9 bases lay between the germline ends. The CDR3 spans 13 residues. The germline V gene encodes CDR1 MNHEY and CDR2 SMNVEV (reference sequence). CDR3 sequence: CASSSRGNYGYTF. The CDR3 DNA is TGTGCCAGCAGTAGTCGAGGGAACTATGGCTACACCTTC.

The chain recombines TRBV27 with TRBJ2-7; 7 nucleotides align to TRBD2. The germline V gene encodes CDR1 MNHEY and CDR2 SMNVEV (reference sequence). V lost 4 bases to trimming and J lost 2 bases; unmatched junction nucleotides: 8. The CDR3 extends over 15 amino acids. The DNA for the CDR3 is TGTGCCAGCAGTTCCGCCGGGGAGGGTGCCTACGAGCAGTACTTC. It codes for CASSSAGEGAYEQYF.

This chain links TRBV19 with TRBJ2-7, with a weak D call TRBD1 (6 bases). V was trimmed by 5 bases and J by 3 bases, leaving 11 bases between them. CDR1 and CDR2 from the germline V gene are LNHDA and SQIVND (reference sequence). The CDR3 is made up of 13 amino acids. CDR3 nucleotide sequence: TGTGCCAGTAGTTTCAGGGGCCGCTACGAGCAGTACTTC. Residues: CASSFRGRYEQYF.

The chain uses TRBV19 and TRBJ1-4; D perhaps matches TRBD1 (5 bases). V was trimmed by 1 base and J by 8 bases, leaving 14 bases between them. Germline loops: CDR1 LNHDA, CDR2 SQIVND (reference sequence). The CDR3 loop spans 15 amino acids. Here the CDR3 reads CASSIGGYSNEKLFF. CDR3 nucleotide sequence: TGTGCCAGTAGTATAGGGGGCTACTCAAACGAAAAACTGTTTTTT.